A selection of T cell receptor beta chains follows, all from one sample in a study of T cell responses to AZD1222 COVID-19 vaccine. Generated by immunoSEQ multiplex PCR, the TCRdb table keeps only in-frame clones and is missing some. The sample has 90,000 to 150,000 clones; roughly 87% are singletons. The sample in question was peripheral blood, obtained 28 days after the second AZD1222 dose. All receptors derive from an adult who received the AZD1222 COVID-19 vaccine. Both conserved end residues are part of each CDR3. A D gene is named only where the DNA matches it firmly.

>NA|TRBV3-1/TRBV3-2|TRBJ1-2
CASSQQGLSWGGYTF
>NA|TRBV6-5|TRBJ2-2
CASRWERDTGELFF
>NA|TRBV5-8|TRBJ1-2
CASSLGVHARRGYTF
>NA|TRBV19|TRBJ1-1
CASSIAPPGSTEAFF
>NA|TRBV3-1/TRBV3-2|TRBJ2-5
CASSPTPLQGGKGTQYF
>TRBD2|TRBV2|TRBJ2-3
CASSTGLAASTDTQYF
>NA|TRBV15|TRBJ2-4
CATSREQGYIQYF
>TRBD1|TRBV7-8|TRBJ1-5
CASSHSSVGTGINQPQHF
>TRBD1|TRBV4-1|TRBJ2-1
CASSRGQMKDNEQFF
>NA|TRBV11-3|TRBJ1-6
CASSLGGSGSPLHF
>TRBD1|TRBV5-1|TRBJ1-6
CASSLVSGGSPLHF
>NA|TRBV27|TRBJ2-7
CASSPSPPTYPYEQYF
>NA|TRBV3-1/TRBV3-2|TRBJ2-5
CASSIRSLSFSETQYF
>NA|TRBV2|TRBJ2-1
CASSEYPLRQYNEQFF
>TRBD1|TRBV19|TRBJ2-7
CASSTRTGGTYEQYF
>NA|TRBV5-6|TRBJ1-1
CASSLRTEAFF
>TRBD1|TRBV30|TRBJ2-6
CAWTTGPLSGANVLTF
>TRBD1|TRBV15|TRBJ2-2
CATSRRQGDGELFF
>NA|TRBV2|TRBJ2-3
CASSVVGNYNTDTQYF
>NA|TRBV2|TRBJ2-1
CASRINEQFF
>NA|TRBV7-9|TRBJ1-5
CASSLAQQPQHF
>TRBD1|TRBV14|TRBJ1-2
CASSGNRGGLVPYGYTF
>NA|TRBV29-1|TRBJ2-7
CSVRRGSYEQYF
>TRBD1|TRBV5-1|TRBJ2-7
CASSLAVGQGYEQYF
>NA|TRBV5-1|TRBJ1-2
CASSLAGGLSYGYTF
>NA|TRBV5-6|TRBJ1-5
CASSLPSGQPQHF
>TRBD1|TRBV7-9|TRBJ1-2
CASSLNRDRSGYTF
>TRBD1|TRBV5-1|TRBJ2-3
CASSLQGASTDTQYF
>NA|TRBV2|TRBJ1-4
CASSGTENEKLFF
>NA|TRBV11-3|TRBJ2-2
CASSADRGELFF